This TCR beta chain was documented in a study of T cell repertoires in cytomegalovirus infection. Study-wide background: From public TCR beta signatures came an indication of both CMV infection and matching HLA type. Whole-study results and caveats: Within the response measured ex vivo, HLA-C-restricted CMV-specific TCR beta clonotypes were dominant. Carriage of CMV together with the relevant HLA was identifiable through cumulative public TCR beta family frequency.

TCRdb re-analysed the reads in MiXCR, keeping a single row per CDR3 protein. There are 150,000 to 180,000 distinct CDR3 sequences in the sample; roughly a quarter occur only once, and over 9.5% lies in the top ten. With V trimmed by 6 bases and J by 5 bases, 6 bases remained unmatched. This CDR3 is built from 13 residues. As concerns this clonotype: Its antigen is undetermined.

The sequence derives from a human donor in good health (CMV status not recorded). Some clones in this sample may be carry-over from other donors' samples. This chain connects TRBV12-3 or TRBV12-4 to TRBJ1-1, with 7 bases matching TRBD1. The specimen was PBMCs. The CDR3 sequence: CASRRQGRTEAFF. The CDR3 bases are TGTGCCAGCAGACGACAGGGTAGGACTGAAGCTTTCTTT.